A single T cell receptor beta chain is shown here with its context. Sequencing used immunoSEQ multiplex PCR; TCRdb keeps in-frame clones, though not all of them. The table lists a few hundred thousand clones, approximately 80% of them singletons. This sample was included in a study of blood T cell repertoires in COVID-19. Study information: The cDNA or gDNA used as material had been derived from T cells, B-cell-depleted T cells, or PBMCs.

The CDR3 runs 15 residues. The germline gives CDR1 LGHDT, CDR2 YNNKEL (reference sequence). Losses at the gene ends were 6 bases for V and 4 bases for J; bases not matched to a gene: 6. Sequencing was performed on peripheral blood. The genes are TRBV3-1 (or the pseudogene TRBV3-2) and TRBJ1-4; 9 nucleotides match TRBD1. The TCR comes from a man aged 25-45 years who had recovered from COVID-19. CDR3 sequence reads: CASRDRGTFNEKLFF. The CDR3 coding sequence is TGTGCCAGCAGGGACAGGGGAACTTTTAATGAAAAACTGTTTTTT.